The 2 T cell receptor beta chains below all came from one sample that was sequenced in a study of cytomegalovirus exposure and HLA in healthy donors. In the PCR, 60 Vbeta and 13 Jbeta primers were used. TCRdb keeps only in-frame clones here, not all; method: immunoSEQ multiplex PCR. The sample yields about 230,000 clones, about 85% seen once. The sequencing sample was made of PBMCs. The receptor set was obtained from a girl aged 2-10 years in good health and CMV-seronegative.

This chain links TRBV19 with TRBJ2-7, with 7 bases matching TRBD1. Trimming cost V 5 bases and J 2 bases; bases outside gene matches: 9. The CDR3 spans 15 residues. CDR1 is LNHDA, CDR2 SQIVND, per germline (reference sequence). The CDR3 DNA follows: TGTGCCAGTAGTGTTAGACAGGGTGGGGCCTACGAGCAGTACTTC. Translating it yields CASSVRQGGAYEQYF.

There are a few counts of this clone. This chain links TRBV6-5 with TRBJ1-4, with 8 bases aligning to TRBD1. The V and J ends lost 0 bases and 7 bases, in that order; junction bases with no gene match: 4. This CDR3 region has 15 residues. Looked up from germline, CDR1 is MNHEY and CDR2 is SVGAGI. The CDR3 DNA reads TGTGCCAGCAGTTACTCAGGACAGGGATCTGAAAAACTGTTTTTT. Encoded protein: CASSYSGQGSEKLFF.